This T cell receptor (beta chain) was obtained from a study of T-cell reconstitution after alpha-beta-depleted transplantation in children. Unique molecular identifiers were incorporated into the prepared TCRbeta library. MiXCR was run by TCRdb on the PCR reads, yielding one entry per CDR3 protein. The table has hundreds of thousands of distinct CDR3 sequences, roughly 14% seen once. This clonotype has only a few counts. This sample comprised PBMCs, obtained from the stem cell graft. The clonotype was recovered from a human donor who donated a stem cell graft to a child with Fanconi anemia.

The CDR3 loop is CASSPWTGLNTGELFF. CDR3 nucleotides: TGTGCCAGCAGCCCCTGGACAGGACTTAACACCGGGGAGCTGTTTTTT. This chain uses TRBV7-2 with TRBJ2-2, with 7 bases fitting TRBD1. With V trimmed by 5 bases and J by 2 bases, 8 bases remained unmatched. Germline CDR1 reads SGHTA; CDR2 reads FQGNSA. The CDR3 spans 16 residues. Together with reference TRBV7-2 and TRBJ2-2, the CDR3 gives the full variable domain: GAGVSQSPSNKVTEKGKDVELRCDPISGHTALYWYRQSLGQGLEFLIYFQGNSAPDKSGLPSDRFSAERTGGSVSTLTIQRTQQEDSAVYLCASSPWTGLNTGELFFGEGSRLTVL.